This T cell receptor (beta chain) was recovered during a study of neurological immune-mediated disorders. Study results and limitations: None of the features examined (clinical or MRI) was associated with the multiple sclerosis repertoire cluster.

The V end was cut by 0 bases, the J end by 4 bases, with 11 bases between. Germline V gene sequence: CDR1 DFQATT, CDR2 SNEGSKA (reference sequence). This CDR3 is 14 amino acids long. Unsorted libraries were generated from 2 million PBMCs held at -80 degrees C. This clonotype was counted many times. The antigen remains undetermined. Synthesis of cDNA was accomplished via 5'RACE employing 10-nucleotide random UMIs. MiXCR was run by TCRdb on the 5' RACE reads, yielding one entry per CDR3 protein. This sample has more than 45,000 distinct CDR3 sequences; 2.5% occur once, and the top ten carry 2.5% to 3.5%.

The chain is built from TRBV20-1 and TRBJ2-3; maybe TRBD1 (5 bases). The specimen sequenced was PBMCs. This TCR derives from a man aged 45-65 years with multiple sclerosis. The CDR3 loop is CSARDQGYADTQYF. The CDR3 nucleotides read TGCAGTGCTAGAGATCAGGGTTATGCAGATACGCAGTATTTT.